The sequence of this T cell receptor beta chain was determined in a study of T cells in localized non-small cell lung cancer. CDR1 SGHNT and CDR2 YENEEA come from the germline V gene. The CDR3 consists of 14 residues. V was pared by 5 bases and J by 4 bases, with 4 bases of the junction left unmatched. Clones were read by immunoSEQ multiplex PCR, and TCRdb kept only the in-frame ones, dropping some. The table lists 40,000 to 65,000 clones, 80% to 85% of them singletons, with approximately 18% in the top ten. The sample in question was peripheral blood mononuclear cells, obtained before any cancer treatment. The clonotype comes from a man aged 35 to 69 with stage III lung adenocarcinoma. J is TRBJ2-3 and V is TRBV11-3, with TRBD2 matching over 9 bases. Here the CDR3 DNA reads TGTGCCAGCAGCCGACGGACTAGCGCAGATACGCAGTATTTT. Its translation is CASSRRTSADTQYF.